Listed below are T cell receptor beta chains from one sample, sequenced in a study of blood T cell repertoires in COVID-19. The protocol was immunoSEQ multiplex PCR, while the TCRdb copy is restricted to in-frame clones and leaves out a portion. The repertoire holds about 400,000 clones, with approximately 90% as singletons. Sequencing was done on a sample of PBMCs or T cells enriched from blood (not recorded which). The receptors come from a woman aged 18-29 years with acute COVID-19. CDR3s include the opening cysteine and the closing phenylalanine or tryptophan. The D gene is left open where the match is weak. Size is omitted from some rows. Given values are once, few, many or a class for expanded clones.

d_gene | abundance | j_gene | v_gene | CDR3nt | CDR3aa
TRBD1 | . | TRBJ2-5 | TRBV10-3 | TGTGCCATCAGAGACAGGGGACAGTCGGAGACCCAGTACTTC | CAIRDRGQSETQYF
. | few | TRBJ2-4 | TRBV2 | TGTGCCAGCAGTGCGGGAAAAAACATTCAGTACTTC | CASSAGKNIQYF
TRBD2 | . | TRBJ2-2 | TRBV4-3 | TGCGCCAGCAGCCAAGGACTAGCGGAGAGGGGTAGGGAGCTGTTTTTT | CASSQGLAERGRELFF
TRBD1 | . | TRBJ2-7 | TRBV6-6 | TGTGCCACTTGGACAGGGTCCTACGAGCAGTACTTC | CATWTGSYEQYF
. | . | TRBJ2-5 | TRBV10-2 | TGCGCCAGCAGAGTGAACAGGGAGTGGGAGACCCAGTACTTC | CASRVNREWETQYF
. | . | TRBJ2-7 | TRBV18 | TGTGCCAGCTCTTACGGGACTGGCAACTACGAGCAGTACTTC | CASSYGTGNYEQYF
. | . | TRBJ1-2 | TRBV6-5 | TGTGCCAGCAGTTACTCGGTCGGAGTGAGTGTTTACGGCTACACCTTC | CASSYSVGVSVYGYTF
. | . | TRBJ2-3 | TRBV25-1 | TGTGCCAGCAATTCTCTCCCCGGTACAGATACGCAGTATTTT | CASNSLPGTDTQYF
. | . | TRBJ1-5 | TRBV13 | TGTGCCAGCAGCTTAGGCCTACCAGGCCAGGGGCCCCAGCATTTT | CASSLGLPGQGPQHF
TRBD1 | . | TRBJ2-5 | TRBV7-2 | TGTGCCAGCAGCCTAGAGGACAGGGCCGTAGAGACCCAGTACTTC | CASSLEDRAVETQYF
TRBD2 | . | TRBJ2-5 | TRBV7-2 | TGTGCCAGCAGCTCCCGGACTAGCGGGGGGTTGGGAGAGACCCAGTACTTC | CASSSRTSGGLGETQYF